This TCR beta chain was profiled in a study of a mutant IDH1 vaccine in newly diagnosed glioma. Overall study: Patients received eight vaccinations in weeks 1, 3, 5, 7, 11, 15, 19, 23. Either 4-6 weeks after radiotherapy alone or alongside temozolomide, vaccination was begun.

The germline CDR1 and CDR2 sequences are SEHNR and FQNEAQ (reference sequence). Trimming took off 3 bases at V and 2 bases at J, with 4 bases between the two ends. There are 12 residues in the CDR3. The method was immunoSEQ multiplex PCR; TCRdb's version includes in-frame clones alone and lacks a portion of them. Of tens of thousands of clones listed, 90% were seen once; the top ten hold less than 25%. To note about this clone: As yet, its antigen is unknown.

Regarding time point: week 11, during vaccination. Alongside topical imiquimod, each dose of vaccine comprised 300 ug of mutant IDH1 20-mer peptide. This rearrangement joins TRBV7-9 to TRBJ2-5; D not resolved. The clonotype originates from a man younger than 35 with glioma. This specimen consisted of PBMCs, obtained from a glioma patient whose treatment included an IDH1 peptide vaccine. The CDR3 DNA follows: TGTGCCAGCAGCTTCGCACAAGAGACCCAGTACTTC. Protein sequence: CASSFAQETQYF.